This TCR beta chain was observed in a study of T cell repertoires in cytomegalovirus infection. In the study overall: Epitope selection comprised recently identified HLA-C-restricted CMV epitopes and well-studied HLA-B-restricted CMV epitopes.

Each CDR3 protein is one row after TCRdb ran MiXCR on the reads. The table has about 700,000 distinct CDR3 sequences, roughly 30% seen once. This clonotype was picked up a small number of times. The antigen remains undetermined. V was shortened by 2 bases and J by 3 bases, with 20 bases between the two germline ends. There are 18 residues in the CDR3. The specimen was cultured PBMCs, collected from culture after CMV antigen stimulation. The sequence derives from a human donor in good health (CMV status not recorded). Some clones in this sample may be carry-over from other donors' samples. V gene TRBV12-3 or TRBV12-4 combines with J gene TRBJ2-1; D is perhaps TRBD1 (5 bases). This chain's CDR3 is CASSLRAGLSLYYNEQFF. CDR3 sequence (DNA): TGTGCCAGCAGTTTAAGAGCAGGGCTGTCGTTATACTACAATGAGCAGTTCTTC.